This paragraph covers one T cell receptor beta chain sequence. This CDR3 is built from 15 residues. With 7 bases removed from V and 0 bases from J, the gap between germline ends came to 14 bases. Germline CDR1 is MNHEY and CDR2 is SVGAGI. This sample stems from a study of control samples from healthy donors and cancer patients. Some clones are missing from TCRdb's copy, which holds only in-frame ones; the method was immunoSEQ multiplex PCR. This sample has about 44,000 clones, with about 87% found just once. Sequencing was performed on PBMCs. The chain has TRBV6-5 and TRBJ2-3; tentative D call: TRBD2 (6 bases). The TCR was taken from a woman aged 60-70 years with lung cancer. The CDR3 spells CASIRGSGSTDTQYF. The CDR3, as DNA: TGTGCCAGCATAAGGGGCAGCGGGAGCACAGATACGCAGTATTTT.